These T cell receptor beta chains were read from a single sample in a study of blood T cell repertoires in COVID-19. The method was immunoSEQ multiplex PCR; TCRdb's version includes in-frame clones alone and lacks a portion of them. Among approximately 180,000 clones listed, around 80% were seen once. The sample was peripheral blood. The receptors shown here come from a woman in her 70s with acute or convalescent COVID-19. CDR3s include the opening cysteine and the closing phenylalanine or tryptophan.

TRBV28 CASSSTGLTSTDTQYF
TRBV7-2 CASSLPSRETQYF
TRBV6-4 CASSSGHSGANVLTF
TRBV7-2 CASSLARASGANVLTF
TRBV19 CASSIKGGQEAFF
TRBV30 CAWSRTNTEAFF
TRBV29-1 CSVGVFRAGTEAFF
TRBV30 CACGTGGGYTF
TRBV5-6 CASKPGYNYGYTF
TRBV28 CASSTPSGSTDTQYF
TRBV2 CAGIAGVTDTQYF
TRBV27 CASSPLGRRKTQYF
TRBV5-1 CASSSLGLARGTGELFF
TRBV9 CASSARTGGQETQYF
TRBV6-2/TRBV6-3 CASSAGTGLRAFF
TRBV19 CAAREGDTQYF
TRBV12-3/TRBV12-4 CASSLGSQGGEFF
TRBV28 CASSPTGSGEKLFF
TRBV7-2 CASSRASGDLLYEQYF
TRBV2 CASSANFNQPQHF
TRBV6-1 CASSEFGQGFRGYTF
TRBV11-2 CASSLRAGVRNTEAFF
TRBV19 CASSRQGPYTEAFF
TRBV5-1 CASSLQGYNEQFF
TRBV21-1 CASSNLRTGLPGAQYF
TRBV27 CASSLKPQGTGELFF
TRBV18 CASSPSGGTGQPQHF
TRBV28 CASRAGAGLRAFF
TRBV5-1 CASRLEGLNEKLFF
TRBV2 CASSEAGQGDRYEQYF
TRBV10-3 CAISRGQGQETQYF